This entry describes one TCR beta chain. The antigen remains unidentified. This sample is drawn from a study of T cells after yellow fever vaccination. Whole-study context: Fractions with few cells were prepared using SMART-Seq v4 Ultra Low Input.

TCRdb processed the 5' RACE reads anew with MiXCR; each CDR3 protein has one entry. The sample includes approximately 580,000 distinct CDR3 sequences, roughly 17% of them seen just once. Study-wide points: Any FACS-sorted repertoire could hold abundant clonotypes that contaminate it from the bulk population. Re-detected after boosting: most primary clones, 96% of CD4 and around 86% of CD8. Though weaker, the secondary response peaked faster, on day 5 versus 15.

CDR3 length equals 15 residues. V dropped 5 bases and J dropped 9 bases, with 17 bases sitting between them. Germline CDR1 LNHNV, CDR2 YYDKDF (reference sequence). The rearrangement links TRBV15 to TRBJ1-6; maybe TRBD1 (6 bases). Source: PBMCs, taken less than 6 days after the first yellow fever vaccination. The receptor was isolated from a man aged 18 to 30 who received the YFV17D yellow fever vaccine. CDR3 nucleotides: TGTGCCACCAGCGAGAGGGGGGCCTCGGGTTCACCCCTCCACTTT. This codes for CATSERGASGSPLHF. Based on the CDR3 plus reference TRBV15 and TRBJ1-6, the full variable domain is DAMVIQNPRYQVTQFGKPVTLSCSQTLNHNVMYWYQQKSSQAPKLLFHYYDKDFNNEADTPDNFQSRRPNTSFCFLDIRSPGLGDTAMYLCATSERGASGSPLHFGNGTRLTVT.